One sample yielded the 14 T cell receptor beta chains listed below, sequenced in a study of cytomegalovirus exposure and HLA in healthy donors. The PCR had 60 Vbeta and 13 Jbeta primers. Sequenced by immunoSEQ multiplex PCR; TCRdb stores in-frame clones only, minus some. This table holds about 180,000 clones, roughly four fifths found once. The sample taken for sequencing was PBMCs. These receptors were collected from a man between 18 and 35 years old in good health and CMV-seronegative.

On this clone itself: Other nucleotide sequences from this sample produce the same CDR3. The chain couples TRBV6-6 to TRBJ2-7; 9 bases map to TRBD2. The CDR3 is 14 amino acids. In germline, CDR1 is MNHNY, CDR2 SVGAGI (reference sequence). V lost 4 bases, J lost 2 bases, and 3 bases stayed unmatched. CDR3 in amino acids: CASSFSGGTYEQYF. In DNA, the CDR3 is TGTGCCAGCAGTTTTAGCGGGGGCACCTACGAGCAGTACTTC.

This clone has only one observation. The chain uses TRBV6-1 and TRBJ1-5; 10 bases are a match to TRBD1. CDR1 is MNHNS, CDR2 SASEGT, per germline. V lost 5 bases and J lost 6; bases outside the gene matches: 4. The CDR3 loop spans 14 amino acids. CDR3 loop: CASSRQGAGQPQHF. The CDR3, as DNA: TGTGCCAGCAGTCGACAGGGGGCAGGTCAGCCCCAGCATTTT.

This clone occurred a few times. The V call is TRBV10-3, the J call TRBJ1-2, with D possibly being TRBD1 (5 bases). The germline CDR1 and CDR2 sequences are ENHRY and SYGVKD. The CDR3 totals 12 residues. V was pared by 6 bases and J by 6 bases, with 11 bases between. CDR3 sequence reads: CAIRRDAHGYTF. Written as DNA, the CDR3 is TGTGCCATCAGGCGGGACGCCCATGGCTACACCTTC.

This clone was seen a few times. This chain connects TRBV19 to TRBJ2-3, with 8 bases that match TRBD1. Germline V lookup: CDR1 LNHDA, CDR2 SQIVND (reference sequence). Trimming removed 3 bases from V and 5 bases from J; junction bases left unmatched: 10. The CDR3 is made up of 16 amino acids. The CDR3 DNA follows: TGTGCCAGTAGTATTGGGACAGGCCAAATAGTAGATACGCAGTATTTT. Its translation: CASSIGTGQIVDTQYF.

V and J are TRBV2 and TRBJ2-7; D unclear. The V end was cut by 6 bases, the J end by 8 bases, with 23 bases between. Germline V gene data show CDR1 as SNHLY and CDR2 as FYNNEI. The CDR3 extends over 15 amino acids. CDR3 amino acids: CASRFDSSTFDKQYF. The CDR3, as DNA: TGTGCCAGCAGGTTCGATTCTTCCACCTTTGACAAGCAGTACTTC.

This clone has a handful of counts. The CDR3 loop is CASSLGGESTEAFF. The CDR3 DNA reads TGCGCCAGCAGCTTGGGTGGGGAGAGCACTGAAGCTTTCTTT. The V gene is TRBV5-1, the J gene TRBJ1-1; D not certain. Trimming took 0 bases from V and 4 from J, leaving 10 bases between them. Per germline, CDR1 SGHRS and CDR2 YFSETQ. The CDR3 length is 14 residues.

The rearrangement links TRBV6-1 to TRBJ2-2; TRBD2 matches 8 bases. Germline V gives CDR1 MNHNS, CDR2 SASEGT. J lost 3 bases, V lost 6 bases, and 6 bases had no gene match. This CDR3 spans 15 amino acids. The CDR3 DNA reads TGTGCCAGCAGCAAGCGGGGGCCCGACACCGGGGAGCTGTTTTTT. Translated, it gives CASSKRGPDTGELFF.

The chain has TRBV28 and TRBJ1-2, with D perhaps TRBD1 (6 bases). There are 12 residues in the CDR3. Trimming shortened V by 8 bases and J by 6 bases, and 13 bases separated the two germline ends. Germline V CDR1 and CDR2: MDHEN, SYDVKM. This CDR3 reads CASHLRGHGYTF. CDR3 nucleotide sequence: TGTGCCAGCCACCTCAGGGGACATGGCTACACCTTC.

The genes are TRBV9 and TRBJ2-3; D perhaps matches TRBD2 (5 bases). The germline gives CDR1 SGDLS, CDR2 YYNGEE. The CDR3 covers 15 residues. V lost 7 bases, J lost 1 base, and 16 bases lay in between. CDR3 region: CASDLSGLGTDTQYF. Here the CDR3 DNA reads TGTGCCAGCGACCTGAGCGGTCTGGGCACAGATACGCAGTATTTT.

The chain links TRBV7-3 to TRBJ2-7, with 8 bases fitting TRBD1. The CDR3 runs 12 residues. Germline CDR1 and CDR2: SGHTA and FQGTGA. After removal of 3 bases from V and 6 bases from J, the junction contained 1 base not matched to a gene. The DNA for the CDR3 is TGTGCCAGCAGCTTGACAGGGGTCGAGCAGTACTTC. This gives the protein CASSLTGVEQYF. The variable domain in full, completed from reference TRBV7-3 and TRBJ2-7, reads GAGVSQTPSNKVTEKGKYVELRCDPISGHTALYWYRQSLGQGPEFLIYFQGTGAADDSGLPNDRFFAVRPEGSVSTLKIQRTERGDSAVYLCASSLTGVEQYFGPGTRLTVT.

This clone has a handful of counts. The chain has TRBV6-1 and TRBJ1-2; perhaps TRBD1 as D (6 bases). Germline V CDR1 and CDR2: MNHNS, SASEGT. Trimming shortened V by 6 bases and J by 4 bases, and 9 bases separated the two germline ends. This CDR3 is 12 amino acids long. CDR3 sequence: CASRVQGYGYTF. The DNA of the CDR3 is TGTGCCAGCAGAGTACAGGGCTATGGCTACACCTTC.

The V and J genes are TRBV30 and TRBJ1-1; D is perhaps TRBD1 (5 bases). V was pared by 4 bases and J by 5 bases, with 14 bases between. The CDR3 runs 13 residues. From germline, CDR1 is GTSNPN and CDR2 SVGIG (reference sequence). The CDR3 DNA follows: TGTGCCTGGACCCTGGGAGGGGAAACTGAAGCTTTCTTT. Translated: CAWTLGGETEAFF.

The chain has TRBV25-1 and TRBJ2-3; 10 bases are shared with TRBD2. V lost 4 bases and J lost 2; bases outside the gene matches: 6. Germline lookup yields CDR1 MGHDK and CDR2 SYGVNS. The CDR3 totals 16 residues. This chain's CDR3 is CASSGYTSGTTDTQYF. In DNA form, the CDR3 reads TGTGCCAGCAGTGGATACACTAGCGGGACCACAGATACGCAGTATTTT.

The V call is TRBV5-1, the J call TRBJ1-2; TRBD1 matches 9 bases. The J segment lost 4 bases and the V segment lost 0 bases, leaving 10 bases of the junction unmatched. Looked up from germline, CDR1 is SGHRS and CDR2 is YFSETQ. This CDR3 has 17 residues. The CDR3 is CASSLEGTGYDVYGYTF. In nucleotides, the CDR3 is TGCGCCAGCAGCTTGGAAGGGACAGGGTACGATGTCTATGGCTACACCTTC.